The 32 T cell receptor beta chains below were found in one sample sequenced in a study of blood T cell repertoires in COVID-19. Clones were read by immunoSEQ multiplex PCR, and TCRdb kept only the in-frame ones, dropping some. The sample contains 150,000 to 180,000 clones, approximately 73% of which appear only once. The sequenced sample consisted of peripheral blood. These receptors were collected from a woman older than 75 with acute or convalescent COVID-19.

The chain is built from TRBV6-6 and TRBJ1-6; no clear D gene. The V and J ends lost 5 bases and 6 bases respectively, with 11 bases between them. The length of the CDR3 is 14 residues. The germline V gene has CDR1 MNHNY and CDR2 SVGAGI (reference sequence). This CDR3 is CASSPGETNSPLHF. CDR3 nucleotide sequence: TGTGCCAGCAGTCCCGGGGAAACTAATTCACCCCTCCACTTT.

The genes are TRBV27 and TRBJ1-1; 7 nucleotides line up with TRBD1. The V gene end was trimmed by 5 bases and the J gene end by 3 bases; junction bases not matched to a gene: 6. Germline CDR1 MNHEY, CDR2 SMNVEV (reference sequence). This CDR3 has 14 residues. This CDR3 is CASSHRDSYTEAFF. The CDR3 bases are TGTGCCAGCAGTCACCGGGACAGTTACACTGAAGCTTTCTTT.

The gene calls are TRBV6-5 and TRBJ2-1; 11 bases match TRBD2. CDR3 size: 16 residues. Germline values: CDR1 MNHEY, CDR2 SVGAGI. The ends lost 2 bases at V and 7 bases at J; junction bases unmatched: 7. The CDR3 loop is CASSYGELAGVNEQFF. The DNA of the CDR3 is TGTGCCAGCAGTTACGGGGAACTAGCGGGAGTTAATGAGCAGTTCTTC.

The chain's CDR3 is CASSAGTGSSTDTQYF. The CDR3 bases are TGTGCCAGCAGTGCCGGGACAGGGTCTAGCACAGATACGCAGTATTTT. The gene calls are TRBV2 and TRBJ2-3; 9 bases agree with TRBD1. The CDR3 is made up of 16 amino acids. The germline V gene encodes CDR1 SNHLY and CDR2 FYNNEI. V trimming: 4 bases; J trimming: 0 bases; junction bases outside the gene matches: 5.

This clone has just one count. The chain uses TRBV12-3 or TRBV12-4 and TRBJ1-6, with D perhaps TRBD1 (6 bases). CDR3 size: 12 residues. V gave up 8 bases and J gave up 6 bases, with 8 bases separating them. This CDR3 is CASGDTNSPLHF. The DNA for the CDR3 is TGTGCCAGCGGGGACACTAATTCACCCCTCCACTTT.

As to this clone: The same CDR3 also results from other DNA sequences found in this sample. The chain couples TRBV7-2 to TRBJ2-2, with TRBD2 matching 11 bases. Germline V CDR1 and CDR2: SGHTA, FQGNSA. This CDR3 has 16 residues. The J segment lost 7 bases and the V segment lost 1 base, leaving 5 bases of the junction unmatched. The chain's CDR3 is CASSLGLAGGGGELFF. For the CDR3, the DNA is TGTGCCAGCAGCTTAGGCCTAGCGGGAGGAGGCGGGGAGCTGTTTTTT. Looking up the rest from reference TRBV7-2 and TRBJ2-2 gives the full variable domain: GAGVSQSPSNKVTEKGKDVELRCDPISGHTALYWYRQSLGQGLEFLIYFQGNSAPDKSGLPSDRFSAERTGGSVSTLTIQRTQQEDSAVYLCASSLGLAGGGGELFFGEGSRLTVL.

There are a few counts of this clone. CDR3 residues: CASGQGAFGYTF. As DNA, the CDR3 is TGTGCCTCGGGACAGGGGGCGTTTGGCTACACCTTC. J is TRBJ1-2 and V is TRBV11-2, with 12 bases fitting TRBD1. The CDR3 is made up of 12 amino acids. Germline CDR1 reads SGHAT; CDR2 reads FQNNGV. J lost 7 bases, V lost 11 bases, and 5 bases had no gene match.

The sample holds one count of this clone. Here the CDR3 DNA reads TGTGCCAGTAGTATTTGGCTCAGGGCCGGGGAGCTGTTTTTT. As protein: CASSIWLRAGELFF. The chain joins TRBV19 to TRBJ2-2; D might be TRBD1 (5 bases). Germline CDR1 LNHDA, CDR2 SQIVND (reference sequence). The V end was cut by 3 bases, the J end by 6 bases, with 11 bases between. The CDR3 totals 14 residues.

V gene TRBV30 combines with J gene TRBJ1-5; D remains ambiguous. V dropped 4 bases and J dropped 4 bases, with 14 bases sitting between them. This CDR3 region has 14 residues. Germline lookup yields CDR1 GTSNPN and CDR2 SVGIG (reference sequence). CDR3 in DNA: TGTGCCTGGACCGCGGGAGGCGGGAATCAGCCCCAGCATTTT. Its protein is CAWTAGGGNQPQHF.

V is TRBV6-5 and J is TRBJ2-1, with 12 bases fitting TRBD1. The germline CDR1 and CDR2 sequences are MNHEY and SVGAGI. This CDR3 is built from 15 residues. Unmatched junction bases numbered 2, after V lost 0 bases and J lost 8 bases. This CDR3 reads CASSYSGQGAYEQFF. The CDR3 nucleotides read TGTGCCAGCAGTTACTCGGGACAGGGGGCTTATGAGCAGTTCTTC.

This chain uses TRBV6-5 with TRBJ1-1; tentatively, D is TRBD1 (6 bases). The CDR3 consists of 12 residues. Germline V gives CDR1 MNHEY, CDR2 SVGAGI. With 0 bases removed from V and 9 bases from J, the gap between germline ends came to 8 bases. CDR3 nucleotides: TGTGCCAGCAGTTACTCGGGGGCCAAAGCTTTCTTT. Translating it yields CASSYSGAKAFF.

The chain has TRBV7-2 and TRBJ1-5; maybe TRBD1 (5 bases). In germline, CDR1 is SGHTA, CDR2 FQGNSA. V lost 5 bases and J lost 4, with 21 bases in between. The CDR3 loop spans 17 amino acids. The CDR3 loop is CASSPNTGGFANQPQHF. For the CDR3, the DNA is TGTGCCAGCAGCCCGAACACCGGGGGGTTTGCAAATCAGCCCCAGCATTTT.

The chain recombines TRBV9 with TRBJ2-4; 10 positions match TRBD2. Trimming removed 0 bases from V and 5 bases from J; junction bases left unmatched: 8. Germline CDR1 and CDR2: SGDLS and YYNGEE. CDR3 length: 17 residues. CDR3 loop: CASSVGTSGGAQNIQYF. CDR3 DNA sequence: TGTGCCAGCAGCGTAGGGACGAGCGGGGGGGCCCAAAACATTCAGTACTTC. The whole variable domain, remainder taken from reference TRBV9 and TRBJ2-4, is DSGVTQTPKHLITATGQRVTLRCSPRSGDLSVYWYQQSLDQGLQFLIQYYNGEERAKGNILERFSAQQFPDLHSELNLSSLELGDSALYFCASSVGTSGGAQNIQYFGAGTRLSVL.

A few counts support this clone. The chain uses TRBV7-9 and TRBJ1-5; tentatively, D is TRBD1 (6 bases). Germline V gene data show CDR1 as SEHNR and CDR2 as FQNEAQ (reference sequence). Trimming stripped 5 bases from V and 5 bases from J, with 7 bases between. The CDR3 covers 12 residues. The CDR3 sequence is CASSPGDQPQHF. For the CDR3, the DNA is TGTGCCAGCAGCCCAGGGGATCAGCCCCAGCATTTT. The entire variable domain, with the rest obtained from reference TRBV7-9 and TRBJ1-5, is as follows: DTGVSQNPRHKITKRGQNVTFRCDPISEHNRLYWYRQTLGQGPEFLTYFQNEAQLEKSRLLSDRFSAERPKGSFSTLEIQRTEQGDSAMYLCASSPGDQPQHFGDGTRLSIL.

This sequence joins TRBV6-5 and TRBJ1-5; D unclear. V was trimmed by 6 bases and J by 3 bases, leaving 12 bases between them. The CDR3 contains 14 residues. Germline V gene sequence: CDR1 MNHEY, CDR2 SVGAGI. The CDR3 DNA reads as TGTGCCAGCAGGGAGGGAGACGTCAATCAGCCCCAGCATTTT. It yields the protein CASREGDVNQPQHF.

The V gene is TRBV5-5, the J gene TRBJ2-1, with D possibly matching TRBD1 (6 bases). Germline loops: CDR1 SGHKS, CDR2 YYEKEE (reference sequence). Trimming pared 5 bases from V and 3 bases from J, leaving 15 bases between. The CDR3 has 15 residues. For the CDR3, the DNA is TGTGCCAGCAGGGCCCAGGGGAACAGCTACAATGAGCAGTTCTTC. It specifies CASRAQGNSYNEQFF.

The gene calls are TRBV29-1 and TRBJ2-2; D not certain. Germline-derived CDR1 and CDR2 are SQVTM and ANQGSEA. This CDR3 comprises 13 residues. With 1 base removed from V and 6 bases from J, the gap between germline ends came to 9 bases. CDR3: CSVEVVAAGELFF. The CDR3 DNA follows: TGCAGCGTTGAAGTGGTGGCCGCCGGGGAGCTGTTTTTT.

The chain recombines TRBV18 with TRBJ1-1; tentatively, D is TRBD1 (5 bases). This CDR3 is built from 16 residues. Germline V CDR1 and CDR2: KGHSH, LQKENI. Trimming took 3 bases from V and 4 from J, leaving 18 bases between them. CDR3 loop: CASSPDGGGAGTEAFF. CDR3 DNA sequence: TGTGCCAGCTCACCCGACGGCGGGGGTGCCGGCACTGAAGCTTTCTTT.

This clone was detected once. The chain recombines TRBV9 with TRBJ1-5; 9 bases are shared with TRBD1. The germline CDR1 and CDR2 sequences are SGDLS and YYNGEE. J lost 5 bases, V lost 4 bases, and 4 bases had no gene match. The CDR3 is made up of 14 amino acids. CDR3 residues: CASSPGQGHQPQHF. DNA for the CDR3: TGTGCCAGCAGCCCAGGACAGGGGCATCAGCCCCAGCATTTT.

This clone was seen a few times. The rearrangement joins TRBV2 to TRBJ2-7; D gene ambiguous. V shed 5 bases and J shed 6 bases, with 20 bases lying between them. Per the germline V gene, CDR1 is SNHLY and CDR2 is FYNNEI. The CDR3 is 15 amino acids. The CDR3 here is CASSTRQGPPGEQYF. As DNA, the CDR3 is TGTGCCAGCAGTACTCGACAAGGCCCCCCCGGCGAGCAGTACTTC.

The rearrangement links TRBV4-3 to TRBJ1-1; D perhaps matches TRBD1 (5 bases). This CDR3 comprises 16 residues. Germline CDR1 is LGHNA and CDR2 is YSLEER. V gave up 1 base and J gave up 7 bases, with 19 bases separating them. The CDR3 region is CASSQVGLSRGVEAFF. The CDR3 coding sequence is TGCGCCAGCAGCCAAGTGGGACTTTCCCGGGGTGTTGAAGCTTTCTTT.

A single count supports this clone. The chain joins TRBV5-1 to TRBJ2-2; D may be TRBD1 (6 bases). The CDR3 has 17 amino acids. The V and J ends lost 3 bases and 2 bases respectively, with 17 bases between them. Germline CDR1 SGHRS, CDR2 YFSETQ. Here the CDR3 reads CASSSHLGQRNTGELFF. The DNA of the CDR3 is TGCGCCAGCAGCTCACACCTAGGACAGCGAAACACCGGGGAGCTGTTTTTT.

The V call is TRBV29-1, the J call TRBJ1-2; 9 nucleotides agree with TRBD1. This CDR3 is 14 amino acids long. CDR1 SQVTM and CDR2 ANQGSEA come from the germline V gene. The ends lost 3 bases at V and 4 bases at J; junction bases unmatched: 6. This chain's CDR3 is CSVEERTGAYGYTF. The DNA of the CDR3 is TGCAGCGTTGAGGAACGGACAGGGGCCTATGGCTACACCTTC.

Concerning this clone itself: A read error may account for a junction end that differs from germline. This chain links TRBV7-2 with TRBJ1-2, with TRBD1 matching 9 bases. This CDR3 has 12 residues. The germline V gene has CDR1 SGHTA and CDR2 FQGNSA. The CDR3 loop is CASSWDRAQLRF. The CDR3 bases are TGTGCCAGCAGCTGGGACAGGGCTCAACTCCGGTTC.

The chain carries TRBV4-3 and TRBJ1-6; D is possibly TRBD1 (5 bases). This CDR3 spans 14 amino acids. Trimming left V 3 bases short and J 9 bases short, with 12 bases between. Germline V CDR1 and CDR2: LGHNA, YSLEER. CDR3 in DNA: TGCGCCAGCAGCCAGGAGAACGGGGGTTCACCCCTCCACTTT. It encodes CASSQENGGSPLHF.

This chain links TRBV19 with TRBJ2-7; D is possibly TRBD1 (5 bases). This CDR3 contains 17 residues. V lost 3 bases, J lost 2 bases, and 20 bases lay in between. Germline V lookup: CDR1 LNHDA, CDR2 SQIVND (reference sequence). CDR3 sequence: CASSIGVGRDATYEQYF. In DNA, the CDR3 is TGTGCCAGTAGTATTGGGGTGGGCAGGGATGCCACCTACGAGCAGTACTTC.

This sequence joins TRBV4-3 and TRBJ1-2, with D possibly being TRBD1 (5 bases). Germline V gene data show CDR1 as LGHNA and CDR2 as YSLEER. This CDR3 has 13 residues. With 3 bases removed from V and 3 bases from J, the gap between germline ends came to 8 bases. CDR3 region: CASSQWGDYGYTF. Here the CDR3 DNA reads TGCGCCAGCAGCCAGTGGGGGGACTATGGCTACACCTTC.

The chain uses TRBV6-2 or TRBV6-3 and TRBJ1-5; 7 nucleotides match TRBD1. Germline CDR1 is MNHEY and CDR2 is SVGEGT. The CDR3 sequence is 19 residues long. V lost 0 bases, J lost 0 bases, and 11 bases stayed unmatched. The CDR3 DNA is TGTGCCAGCAGTTACTCGGGCAGGGGGAGGTCGAATAGCAATCAGCCCCAGCATTTT. Protein: CASSYSGRGRSNSNQPQHF.

The rearrangement uses TRBV24-1 and TRBJ1-1; no definite D call. CDR1 and CDR2 from the germline V gene are KGHDR and SFDVKD. The V gene lost 12 bases and the J gene lost 0 bases, with 19 bases spanning the gap. The CDR3 covers 15 residues. CDR3 amino acids: CAAHSTATMNTEAFF. CDR3 DNA sequence: TGTGCCGCGCACTCTACAGCTACCATGAACACTGAAGCTTTCTTT.

The rearrangement links TRBV18 to TRBJ1-2; 7 nucleotides agree with TRBD1. V lost 3 bases, J lost 4 bases, and 5 bases stayed unmatched. CDR1 and CDR2 from the germline V gene are KGHSH and LQKENI. CDR3 size: 14 residues. The CDR3 DNA is TGTGCCAGCTCACCCGTGGAGGGGGCCTATGGCTACACCTTC. It yields the protein CASSPVEGAYGYTF.

The gene calls are TRBV6-2 or TRBV6-3 and TRBJ2-2, with TRBD2 identical over 8 bases. The CDR3 is 18 amino acids. Germline V gene sequence: CDR1 MNHEY, CDR2 SVGEGT. The trim removed 0 bases at V and 3 bases at J, leaving 9 bases unmatched. The CDR3 sequence: CASSYSVYGREDTGELFF. The CDR3 DNA sequence: TGTGCCAGCAGTTACTCGGTTTATGGGCGGGAGGACACCGGGGAGCTGTTTTTT.

The rearrangement uses TRBV6-1 and TRBJ2-7; D perhaps matches TRBD2 (6 bases). From germline, CDR1 is MNHNS and CDR2 SASEGT. CDR3 length: 20 residues. The ends were cut back, 0 bases at V and 1 base at J, with 25 bases in the middle. This chain's CDR3 is CASSEALRLAMKTRSYEQYF. The CDR3 region has the DNA TGTGCCAGCAGTGAAGCGCTTCGTCTAGCGATGAAAACACGTTCCTACGAGCAGTACTTC.